A selection of T cell receptor beta chains follows, all from one sample in a study of OX40 agonist ivuxolimab in advanced cancers. Clones were read by immunoSEQ multiplex PCR, and TCRdb kept only the in-frame ones, dropping some. There are 73,000 or so clones in the sample; 80% to 90% occur only once, and roughly 0.75% lies in the top ten. The specimen comprised CD4+ or CD8+ T cells sorted from blood, sampled in a trial of the OX40 agonist ivuxolimab. The receptors were sampled from an adult with an advanced solid tumor such as melanoma, head and neck, liver or kidney cancer. The CDR3 runs from the conserved cysteine through the conserved F or W. The D gene is left open where the match is weak. Clone sizes are given selectively: once, few, many, or a class where the clone is expanded.

abundance: .; d_gene: .; j_gene: TRBJ2-3; v_gene: TRBV11-3; CDR3aa: CASSFGQEGGTQYF
abundance: .; d_gene: .; j_gene: TRBJ2-7; v_gene: TRBV21-1; CDR3aa: CASSNEGGAPYEQYF
abundance: .; d_gene: .; j_gene: TRBJ2-5; v_gene: TRBV7-9; CDR3aa: CASSLALYRGGEETQYF
abundance: .; d_gene: TRBD2; j_gene: TRBJ2-1; v_gene: TRBV6-1; CDR3aa: CASSESGTSGYSYNEQFF
abundance: .; d_gene: TRBD1; j_gene: TRBJ2-7; v_gene: TRBV9; CDR3aa: CASSVAGQGAPYEQYF
abundance: .; d_gene: TRBD1; j_gene: TRBJ2-2; v_gene: TRBV19; CDR3aa: CASRNPSRTGAVGELFF
abundance: .; d_gene: .; j_gene: TRBJ2-2; v_gene: TRBV7-8; CDR3aa: CASNPILNPGTFKGGELFF
abundance: .; d_gene: TRBD1; j_gene: TRBJ2-2; v_gene: TRBV6-5; CDR3aa: CASSPTGLGTGELFF
abundance: .; d_gene: TRBD1; j_gene: TRBJ2-7; v_gene: TRBV7-2; CDR3aa: CASSLYVRLRTGSYEQYF
abundance: .; d_gene: .; j_gene: TRBJ2-7; v_gene: TRBV5-5; CDR3aa: CASSRLEIEQYF
abundance: .; d_gene: .; j_gene: TRBJ1-4; v_gene: TRBV18; CDR3aa: CASSPPKGSGEKLFF
abundance: .; d_gene: TRBD1; j_gene: TRBJ2-2; v_gene: TRBV27; CDR3aa: CASSGSGTGVYGELFF
abundance: .; d_gene: .; j_gene: TRBJ2-3; v_gene: TRBV11-2; CDR3aa: CASSWTLKDTQYF
abundance: .; d_gene: .; j_gene: TRBJ1-3; v_gene: TRBV6-5; CDR3aa: CASSWGSSGNTIYF
abundance: .; d_gene: TRBD2; j_gene: TRBJ2-1; v_gene: TRBV9; CDR3aa: CASSVAWGLTYNEQFF
abundance: .; d_gene: .; j_gene: TRBJ1-5; v_gene: TRBV28; CDR3aa: CASSLRGEKPQHF
abundance: .; d_gene: TRBD1; j_gene: TRBJ1-4; v_gene: TRBV28; CDR3aa: CASSQQGRDEKLFF
abundance: .; d_gene: TRBD1; j_gene: TRBJ1-5; v_gene: TRBV7-9; CDR3aa: CASSLGVGQGYQPQHF
abundance: .; d_gene: .; j_gene: TRBJ1-6; v_gene: TRBV7-2; CDR3aa: CASSLDYSPLHF
abundance: .; d_gene: .; j_gene: TRBJ2-3; v_gene: TRBV6-4; CDR3aa: CASSTQCPTGRPDTDTQYF
abundance: .; d_gene: .; j_gene: TRBJ2-7; v_gene: TRBV6-1; CDR3aa: CASRKTESYEQYF
abundance: .; d_gene: TRBD1; j_gene: TRBJ1-5; v_gene: TRBV7-2; CDR3aa: CASSPDRGGHQPQHF
abundance: .; d_gene: .; j_gene: TRBJ2-1; v_gene: TRBV5-1; CDR3aa: CASSSSRGVYNEQFF
abundance: .; d_gene: TRBD2; j_gene: TRBJ2-5; v_gene: TRBV30; CDR3aa: CAWGTSGGRETQYF
abundance: .; d_gene: .; j_gene: TRBJ1-3; v_gene: TRBV19; CDR3aa: CASSNGRSTGNTIYF
abundance: .; d_gene: TRBD1; j_gene: TRBJ1-4; v_gene: TRBV7-2; CDR3aa: CASRRDRVNEKLFF
abundance: .; d_gene: .; j_gene: TRBJ1-1; v_gene: TRBV28; CDR3aa: CASSPPPRLNTEAFF
abundance: .; d_gene: .; j_gene: TRBJ2-7; v_gene: TRBV9; CDR3aa: CASSSDSRPGQYF
abundance: .; d_gene: .; j_gene: TRBJ2-3; v_gene: TRBV7-2; CDR3aa: CASSRERQQDTQYF
abundance: .; d_gene: .; j_gene: TRBJ1-6; v_gene: TRBV25-1; CDR3aa: CASSDRINSPLHF
abundance: once; d_gene: .; j_gene: TRBJ1-2; v_gene: TRBV29-1; CDR3aa: CSVELGILNGYTF
abundance: once; d_gene: .; j_gene: TRBJ1-5; v_gene: TRBV7-2; CDR3aa: CASSIDRFNQPQHF
abundance: .; d_gene: TRBD2; j_gene: TRBJ2-5; v_gene: TRBV13; CDR3aa: CASSLASTSGEETQYF
abundance: .; d_gene: TRBD1; j_gene: TRBJ1-4; v_gene: TRBV14; CDR3aa: CASSQDKKQGNLEEKLFF
abundance: .; d_gene: TRBD2; j_gene: TRBJ2-7; v_gene: TRBV6-5; CDR3aa: CASSYSATSGSEQYF
abundance: .; d_gene: TRBD1; j_gene: TRBJ1-1; v_gene: TRBV18; CDR3aa: CASSPQTGRRTEAFF
abundance: few; d_gene: .; j_gene: TRBJ1-1; v_gene: TRBV9; CDR3aa: CASSAGHGFTEAFF
abundance: .; d_gene: TRBD2; j_gene: TRBJ2-7; v_gene: TRBV7-9; CDR3aa: CASSPGGLAGMYEQYF
abundance: once; d_gene: .; j_gene: TRBJ2-1; v_gene: TRBV28; CDR3aa: CASSRSPDNEQFF
abundance: .; d_gene: .; j_gene: TRBJ2-5; v_gene: TRBV7-7; CDR3aa: CASSQDWGETQYF
abundance: .; d_gene: .; j_gene: TRBJ2-3; v_gene: TRBV10-3; CDR3aa: CAISEPSIRPDTQYF
abundance: .; d_gene: .; j_gene: TRBJ2-7; v_gene: TRBV29-1; CDR3aa: CSVGNRETYEQYF
abundance: .; d_gene: .; j_gene: TRBJ1-2; v_gene: TRBV6-1; CDR3aa: CASSDGIYGYTF
abundance: .; d_gene: TRBD1; j_gene: TRBJ2-3; v_gene: TRBV27; CDR3aa: CASTGTGWWRSDTQYF
abundance: .; d_gene: .; j_gene: TRBJ2-1; v_gene: TRBV18; CDR3aa: CASSPQGSSYNEQFF
abundance: .; d_gene: .; j_gene: TRBJ1-5; v_gene: TRBV15; CDR3aa: CATSRDGVRSEPQHF
abundance: .; d_gene: .; j_gene: TRBJ2-5; v_gene: TRBV9; CDR3aa: CASSVVPGGGSRETQYF
abundance: .; d_gene: .; j_gene: TRBJ2-1; v_gene: TRBV15; CDR3aa: CATSRDPLSFYNEQFF
abundance: .; d_gene: .; j_gene: TRBJ2-6; v_gene: TRBV6-6; CDR3aa: CASSSGANVLTF
abundance: .; d_gene: TRBD2; j_gene: TRBJ2-1; v_gene: TRBV9; CDR3aa: CASSVSTAGGPDEQFF
abundance: .; d_gene: TRBD2; j_gene: TRBJ2-1; v_gene: TRBV9; CDR3aa: CASSAGLAGVVEQFF